These T cell receptor beta chains were read from a single sample in a study of blood T cells in healthy people across ages. Each CDR3 protein is one row after TCRdb ran MiXCR on the 5' RACE reads. The table has under 2 million distinct CDR3 sequences, around 35% seen once. The material sequenced was blood. Receptors originate from a woman aged 25 to 39 in good health. Each CDR3 is given with its conserved first and last residue. D genes are given only for firm matches. Size tells how often a clone was seen (once, few, many) or the class of an expanded clone, and some rows leave it out.

v_call	clone_size	d_call	j_call	cdr3_aa	cdr3_nt
TRBV5-8	once	TRBD2	TRBJ2-1	CASSRLQSGRSYNEQFF	TGTGCCAGCAGCAGGCTCCAAAGCGGGAGATCCTACAATGAGCAGTTCTTC
TRBV14	.	TRBD1	TRBJ2-3	CASSPTRDRVEYF	TGTGCCAGCAGCCCAACCCGGGACAGGGTGGAGTATTTT
TRBV28	once	TRBD1	TRBJ2-5	CASSLLPTGAPETQYF	TGTGCCAGCAGTTTATTGCCCACAGGGGCTCCCGAGACCCAGTACTTC
TRBV6-5	.	.	TRBJ1-2	CASRGEGKVAGYGYTF	TGTGCCAGCAGAGGTGAAGGGAAGGTTGCGGGCTATGGCTACACCTTC
TRBV7-9	.	TRBD1	TRBJ1-2	CASSPPARTGDRWYGYTF	TGTGCCAGCAGCCCACCGGCCAGGACAGGGGATCGTTGGTATGGCTACACCTTC
TRBV28	.	.	TRBJ2-7	CASSLRHTAAYEQYF	TGTGCCAGCAGTCTCCGACATACAGCCGCCTACGAGCAGTACTTC
TRBV24-1	few	TRBD1	TRBJ1-1	CATSGGNRGENTEAFF	TGTGCCACCAGTGGCGGAAACAGGGGTGAGAACACTGAAGCTTTCTTT
TRBV20-1	.	TRBD2	TRBJ2-1	CSANTGTNQAEQFF	TGCAGTGCTAATACCGGGACTAATCAGGCTGAGCAGTTCTTC
TRBV5-1	.	TRBD2	TRBJ2-5	CASMSTSGSQETQYF	TGCGCCAGCATGAGCACTAGCGGTTCCCAAGAGACCCAGTACTTC
TRBV11-1	many	.	TRBJ2-1	CASSSRTDGAFNEQFF	TGTGCCAGCAGCTCCCGGACTGACGGGGCCTTCAATGAGCAGTTCTTC
TRBV24-1	few	.	TRBJ2-6	CATSDSPPELGANVLTF	TGTGCCACCAGTGATTCACCCCCTGAGCTTGGGGCCAACGTCCTGACTTTC
TRBV5-1	.	.	TRBJ2-5	CASSLGSVGAGQETQYF	TGCGCCAGCAGCTTGGGTTCCGTCGGGGCAGGACAAGAGACCCAGTACTTC
TRBV27	.	.	TRBJ1-5	CASSLQGWSNQPQHF	TGTGCCAGCAGTTTGCAGGGTTGGAGCAATCAGCCCCAGCATTTT
TRBV4-1	.	.	TRBJ2-5	CASSFQPLARAVQETQYF	TGCGCCAGCAGCTTTCAACCCTTAGCGAGGGCGGTCCAAGAGACCCAGTACTTC
TRBV10-3	.	.	TRBJ2-2	CAIRLSTDYYTGELFF	TGTGCCATCAGACTTTCGACAGACTATTACACCGGGGAGCTGTTTTTT
TRBV28	few	TRBD1	TRBJ1-2	CASRTGTEDYGYTF	TGTGCCAGCAGAACCGGGACAGAAGACTATGGCTACACCTTC
TRBV10-3	few	TRBD1	TRBJ1-2	CAISDSGTGKYGYTF	TGTGCCATCAGCGACTCCGGGACAGGGAAATATGGCTACACCTTC
TRBV4-2	.	TRBD1	TRBJ1-5	CASSLSVGQTGDNQPQHF	TGTGCCAGCAGCCTAAGCGTCGGTCAGACAGGGGATAATCAGCCCCAGCATTTT
TRBV20-1	.	TRBD2	TRBJ2-5	CSAPTSGSYNEQYF	TGCAGTGCCCCGACTAGCGGATCCTACAATGAGCAGTACTTC
TRBV28	few	.	TRBJ2-7	CASIGRDGYYEQYF	TGTGCCAGCATTGGACGGGACGGATACTACGAGCAGTACTTC
TRBV3-1	.	TRBD2	TRBJ2-5	CASSQKGTSGGGFTETQYF	TGTGCCAGCAGCCAGAAGGGCACTAGCGGGGGCGGATTTACAGAGACCCAGTACTTC